Following are 27 T cell receptor beta chains from one sample sequenced in a study of T cell responses to AZD1222 COVID-19 vaccine (dated by TCRdb to the early 2020s). The sample's time point label, decoded: baseline before first vaccination. The library relied on the immunoSEQ multiplex PCR assay. TCRdb retrieved this table from immuneACCESS and kept in-frame rearrangements only. Not all clones are present; in checked studies, unresolved V genes account for under half, and no reason is known for the remainder. This sample gives about 160,000 clones in total; around 87% of them show up just once. 6.9% of the sample lies in the top ten. Specimen: peripheral blood, collected on day 0 of AZD1222 vaccination. These TCRs come from an adult in good health.

V usage is TRBV19 and J usage is TRBJ2-2; weak D call: TRBD1 (6 bases). Germline CDR1 is LNHDA and CDR2 is SQIVND (reference sequence). This CDR3 comprises 15 residues. With 4 bases removed from V and 6 bases from J, the gap between germline ends came to 15 bases. This CDR3 is CASSRVTGLPGELFF. The CDR3 nucleotides are TGTGCCAGTAGTAGAGTGACAGGACTCCCCGGGGAGCTGTTTTTT. Together with reference TRBV19 and TRBJ2-2, the CDR3 gives the full variable domain: DGGITQSPKYLFRKEGQNVTLSCEQNLNHDAMYWYRQDPGQGLRLIYYSQIVNDFQKGDIAEGYSVSREKKESFPLTVTSAQKNPTAFYLCASSRVTGLPGELFFGEGSRLTVL.

This clone was picked up one time. The chain carries TRBV5-4 and TRBJ1-3; 11 bases fit TRBD1. Trimming cost V 1 base and J 4 bases; bases outside gene matches: 7. CDR3 size: 17 residues. Looked up from germline, CDR1 is SGHNT and CDR2 is YYREEE (reference sequence). CDR3 sequence: CASSLKGQGVRGNTIYF. CDR3 DNA sequence: TGTGCCAGCAGCTTGAAGGGACAGGGGGTTCGCGGAAACACCATATATTTT. Based on the CDR3 plus reference TRBV5-4 and TRBJ1-3, the full variable domain is ETGVTQSPTHLIKTRGQQVTLRCSSQSGHNTVSWYQQALGQGPQFIFQYYREEENGRGNFPPRFSGLQFPNYSSELNVNALELDDSALYLCASSLKGQGVRGNTIYFGEGSWLTVV.

The chain uses TRBV29-1 and TRBJ1-3; D remains ambiguous. The CDR3 is 15 amino acids. V was cut by 7 bases and J by 0 bases, with 16 bases left in between. Germline values: CDR1 SQVTM, CDR2 ANQGSEA. CDR3 bases: TGCAGCGCCTCAAATACTGCAATCTCTGGAAACACCATATATTTT. This translates into CSASNTAISGNTIYF.

Here the CDR3 DNA reads TGTGCCAGCAGCCCGCATACTAGCGGGGGATACAATGAGCAGTTCTTC. Translated: CASSPHTSGGYNEQFF. This chain joins TRBV7-3 and TRBJ2-1; 11 nucleotides line up with TRBD2. CDR3 length: 16 residues. Germline V gene data show CDR1 as SGHTA and CDR2 as FQGTGA. J was trimmed by 4 bases and V by 5 bases; bases with no gene match: 7.

This chain joins TRBV19 and TRBJ2-1, with 7 bases matching TRBD1. CDR1 and CDR2 from the germline V gene are LNHDA and SQIVND (reference sequence). This CDR3 is built from 15 residues. V shed 5 bases and J 9 bases; nucleotides not matched to a gene: 13. In nucleotides, the CDR3 is TGTGCCAGTAGTCAGGACAGGACCCGCGGTGTTGAGCAGTTCTTC. It specifies CASSQDRTRGVEQFF.

The chain employs TRBV14 and TRBJ2-1, with D unresolved. The CDR3 contains 18 residues. V lost 3 bases to trimming and J lost 0 bases, with 18 bases between them. CDR1 SGHDN and CDR2 FVKESK come from the germline V gene. The CDR3 DNA is TGTGCCAGCAGCCACCAAAGGGCTTTCGTAGACTCCTACAATGAGCAGTTCTTC. Translating gives CASSHQRAFVDSYNEQFF.

J is TRBJ2-1 and V is TRBV27, with D perhaps matching TRBD2 (6 bases). The length of the CDR3 is 13 residues. Trimming removed 4 bases at V and 6 bases at J, with 10 bases between. Germline values: CDR1 MNHEY, CDR2 SMNVEV (reference sequence). The CDR3 region has the DNA TGTGCCAGCAGTTCTGGGACTTTCAATGAGCAGTTCTTC. As protein: CASSSGTFNEQFF.

This clone was seen a single time. V usage is TRBV4-3 and J usage is TRBJ2-7; 11 bases line up with TRBD1. In germline, CDR1 is LGHNA, CDR2 YSLEER. The CDR3 has 14 amino acids. Losses at the gene ends were 1 base for V and 4 bases for J; bases not matched to a gene: 0. The CDR3 sequence: CASSQGDRGYEQYF. In nucleotides, the CDR3 is TGCGCCAGCAGCCAAGGGGACAGGGGGTACGAGCAGTACTTC.

The chain recombines TRBV5-1 with TRBJ1-6; D is uncertain. The V gene lost 0 bases and the J gene lost 7 bases, with 5 bases spanning the gap. This CDR3 region has 13 residues. The germline CDR1 and CDR2 sequences are SGHRS and YFSETQ. DNA of the CDR3: TGCGCCAGCAGCTTGGCTGGGAATTCACCCCTCCACTTT. Translating it yields CASSLAGNSPLHF.

V is TRBV7-9 and J is TRBJ2-3; D is uncertain. CDR3 size: 14 residues. Germline CDR1 is SEHNR and CDR2 is FQNEAQ (reference sequence). Trimming removed 1 base at V and 6 bases at J, with 11 bases between. Here the CDR3 DNA reads TGTGCCAGCAGCTTAGGGGCTATCAAGGATACGCAGTATTTT. This translates into CASSLGAIKDTQYF. The variable domain in full, with the rest retrieved from reference TRBV7-9 and TRBJ2-3, is DTGVSQNPRHKITKRGQNVTFRCDPISEHNRLYWYRQTLGQGPEFLTYFQNEAQLEKSRLLSDRFSAERPKGSFSTLEIQRTEQGDSAMYLCASSLGAIKDTQYFGPGTRLTVL.

The chain joins TRBV19 to TRBJ2-5, with TRBD2 matching over 9 bases. The CDR3 runs 18 residues. The V and J ends lost 4 bases and 2 bases, in that order; junction bases with no gene match: 14. Germline loops: CDR1 LNHDA, CDR2 SQIVND (reference sequence). For the CDR3, the DNA is TGTGCCAGTAGTAGGAGGGTAGCGGGGGACCTACGACAAGAGACCCAGTACTTC. It specifies CASSRRVAGDLRQETQYF.

The gene calls are TRBV19 and TRBJ2-1; D tentatively fits TRBD1 or TRBD2 (5 bases each). This CDR3 spans 13 amino acids. Germline CDR1 reads LNHDA; CDR2 reads SQIVND (reference sequence). V lost 3 bases and J lost 7, with 10 bases in between. CDR3 coding DNA: TGTGCCAGTAGTATTGAGTGGGGGAATGAGCAGTTCTTC. Protein product: CASSIEWGNEQFF.

The rearrangement joins TRBV14 to TRBJ2-5, with 10 bases fitting TRBD2. Germline-derived CDR1 and CDR2 are SGHDN and FVKESK. V was pared by 4 bases and J by 2 bases, with 10 bases of the junction left unmatched. The CDR3 has 17 residues. As DNA, the CDR3 is TGTGCCAGCAGCCGGCAGGCTAGCGGGGGCATACAAGAGACCCAGTACTTC. Its protein product is CASSRQASGGIQETQYF.

The chain recombines TRBV7-3 with TRBJ1-5, with D uncertain. V shed 5 bases and J shed 2 bases, with 10 bases lying between them. CDR1 is SGHTA, CDR2 FQGTGA, per germline. The CDR3 contains 14 residues. The CDR3 region is CASSPSEGNQPQHF. The CDR3 DNA reads TGTGCCAGCAGCCCATCAGAGGGCAATCAGCCCCAGCATTTT.

The chain joins TRBV11-3 to TRBJ2-1; the D gene is possibly TRBD1 (5 bases). The CDR3 runs to 13 residues. Deletions cut 10 bases from V and 6 bases from J, with 16 bases between. The germline V gene encodes CDR1 SGHNT and CDR2 YENEEA. Here the CDR3 reads CATTAGDSNEQFF. The CDR3, as DNA: TGTGCCACGACGGCCGGAGACAGCAATGAGCAGTTCTTC.

This sequence joins TRBV27 and TRBJ2-7; D perhaps matches TRBD2 (5 bases). Germline CDR1 is MNHEY and CDR2 is SMNVEV (reference sequence). Trimming pared 5 bases from V and 0 bases from J, leaving 17 bases between. The CDR3 is 16 amino acids. The CDR3 region has the DNA TGTGCCAGCAGTCGAGGGCTGGTTGACGGCTCCTACGAGCAGTACGTC. Protein sequence: CASSRGLVDGSYEQYV.

This clone was picked up one time. V is TRBV11-2 and J is TRBJ2-1, with TRBD2 matching over 13 bases. The CDR3 length is 17 residues. CDR1 and CDR2 from the germline V gene are SGHAT and FQNNGV. Losses at the gene ends were 5 bases for V and 7 bases for J; bases not matched to a gene: 11. The CDR3 DNA is TGTGCCAGCAGCCCCACTAGCGGGGGGGCTAAAGATAATGAGCAGTTCTTC. This codes for CASSPTSGGAKDNEQFF.

This chain connects TRBV10-3 to TRBJ1-3; D call uncertain. The CDR3 contains 13 residues. Looked up from germline, CDR1 is ENHRY and CDR2 is SYGVKD. CDR3 residues: CLVSDPSGNTIYF. Written as DNA, the CDR3 is TGTCTGGTTAGTGATCCTTCTGGAAACACCATATATTTT.

The chain joins TRBV6-5 to TRBJ2-3; D call uncertain. The CDR3 spans 14 residues. The V gene's germline CDR1 is MNHEY and CDR2 SVGAGI. The ends were cut back, 7 bases at V and 1 base at J, with 12 bases in the middle. The chain's CDR3 is CASTNGLRTDTQYF. The CDR3 DNA reads as TGTGCCAGCACAAACGGGCTTCGCACAGATACGCAGTATTTT.

The rearrangement joins TRBV4-1 to TRBJ2-4; 11 bases match TRBD2. This CDR3 is 19 amino acids long. The V segment lost 2 bases and the J segment 1 base; nucleotides outside the gene matches: 10. Germline CDR1 MGHRA, CDR2 YSYEKL. In DNA, the CDR3 is TGCGCCAGCAGCCAATTCTTAGCGGGGGGGTTAGTGGCCAAAAACATTCAGTACTTC. Translation: CASSQFLAGGLVAKNIQYF.

The chain uses TRBV6-5 and TRBJ1-1; TRBD1 matches at 7 bases. The ends lost 8 bases at V and 0 bases at J; junction bases unmatched: 6. Germline loops: CDR1 MNHEY, CDR2 SVGAGI. The CDR3 length is 14 residues. The CDR3 loop reads CASGEGAMNTEAFF. The CDR3 nucleotides are TGTGCCAGCGGAGAGGGGGCGATGAACACTGAAGCTTTCTTT.

The chain has TRBV6-5 and TRBJ1-6, with 9 nucleotides matching TRBD1. V shed 7 bases and J 7 bases; nucleotides not matched to a gene: 8. The germline gives CDR1 MNHEY, CDR2 SVGAGI. The CDR3 is 15 residues long. As DNA, the CDR3 is TGTGCCAGCATAGACAGGGGGTTACAGAATTCACCCCTCCACTTT. Translating gives CASIDRGLQNSPLHF.

The V gene is TRBV2, the J gene TRBJ1-5; D gene uncertain. The germline V gene encodes CDR1 SNHLY and CDR2 FYNNEI. This CDR3 contains 14 residues. V lost 3 bases, J lost 0 bases, and 6 bases lay in between. CDR3 sequence reads: CASSENLSNQPQHF. For the CDR3, the DNA is TGTGCCAGCAGTGAGAATCTTAGCAATCAGCCCCAGCATTTT.

This rearrangement joins TRBV18 to TRBJ1-5; the D is unclear. Germline V gene lookup returns CDR1 KGHSH and CDR2 LQKENI. The CDR3 totals 12 residues. V lost 0 bases to trimming and J lost 9 bases, with 6 bases between them. The CDR3 spells CASSPPSGPQHF. The CDR3 nucleotides read TGTGCCAGCTCACCACCCTCTGGGCCCCAGCATTTT.

The chain is built from TRBV11-2 and TRBJ1-2; no definite D call. CDR1 is SGHAT, CDR2 FQNNGV, per germline. The CDR3 runs to 13 residues. Deletions cut 5 bases from V and 7 bases from J, with 14 bases between. CDR3 residues: CASSPTVNGGYTF. In DNA form, the CDR3 reads TGTGCCAGCAGCCCCACGGTTAACGGTGGCTACACCTTC.

The gene calls are TRBV12-1 and TRBJ1-6. TRBV12-1 is termed a pseudogene. This CDR3 comprises 19 residues. CDR3 in DNA: TGTGCCAGCAGCTTTGGAGGCCAGGGACTCCCCTCCTATAATTCACCCCTCCACTTT. This encodes CASSFGGQGLPSYNSPLHF.

The V call is TRBV30, the J call TRBJ2-2, with 8 bases identical to TRBD2. The CDR3 sequence is 14 residues long. J lost 1 base, V lost 5 bases, and 3 bases had no gene match. Germline CDR1 reads GTSNPN; CDR2 reads SVGIG (reference sequence). In DNA, the CDR3 is TGTGCCTGGGGTAGCGGGGTGAACACCGGGGAGCTGTTTTTT. Its translation: CAWGSGVNTGELFF.